This record concerns one T cell receptor beta chain sequence. This sample was taken from a study of blood T cell repertoires in COVID-19. Turning to the study itself: Both acute and convalescent COVID-19 samples were obtained from the United States, Italy and Spain. T cells, B-cell-depleted T cells, or PBMCs provided the cDNA or gDNA that served as material.

The CDR3 totals 14 residues. CDR1 and CDR2 from the germline V gene are LGHDT and YNNKEL (reference sequence). Losses at the gene ends were 6 bases for V and 6 bases for J; bases not matched to a gene: 10. Per the authors' pipeline: Amplification of reference gene primers was used by the study to estimate nucleated cell counts. Produced via immunoSEQ multiplex PCR; TCRdb's table is partial and in-frame only. V and J calls plus clone size are reproduced from that table; the DNA served to infer D and trimming. The sample holds about 94,000 clones, more than 65% seen once. This sequence was found in a man between 60 and 75 years old with acute or convalescent COVID-19. The gene calls are TRBV3-1 (or the pseudogene TRBV3-2) and TRBJ1-1; 7 bases agree with TRBD1. Sequenced sample: peripheral blood. Here the CDR3 reads CASRPRGKGAEAFF. The CDR3 DNA reads as TGTGCCAGCAGACCCAGGGGGAAGGGGGCTGAAGCTTTCTTT.